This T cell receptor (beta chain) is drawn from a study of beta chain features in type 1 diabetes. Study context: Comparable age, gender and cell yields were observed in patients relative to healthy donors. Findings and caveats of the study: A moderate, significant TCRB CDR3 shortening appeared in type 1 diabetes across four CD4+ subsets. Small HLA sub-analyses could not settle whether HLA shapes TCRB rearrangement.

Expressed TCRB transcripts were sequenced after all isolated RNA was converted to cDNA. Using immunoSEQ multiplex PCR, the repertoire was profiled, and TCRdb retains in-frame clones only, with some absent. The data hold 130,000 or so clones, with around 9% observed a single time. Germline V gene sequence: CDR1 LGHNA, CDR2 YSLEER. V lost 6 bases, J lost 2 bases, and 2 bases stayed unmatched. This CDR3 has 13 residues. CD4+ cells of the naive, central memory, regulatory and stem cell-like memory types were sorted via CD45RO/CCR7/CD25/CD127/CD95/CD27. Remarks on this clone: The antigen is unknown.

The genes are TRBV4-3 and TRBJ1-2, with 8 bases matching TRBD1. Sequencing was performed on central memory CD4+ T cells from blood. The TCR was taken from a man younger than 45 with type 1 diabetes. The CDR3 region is CASRQGANYGYTF. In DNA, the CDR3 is TGCGCCAGCAGGCAGGGGGCGAACTATGGCTACACCTTC.